Listed below are T cell receptor beta chains from one sample, sequenced in a study of cytomegalovirus exposure and HLA in healthy donors. Measured with immunoSEQ multiplex PCR; TCRdb has only the in-frame clones, and not every one. Found here are 150,000 to 200,000 clones, roughly 77% of them singletons; the top ten hold about 1.4%. Sequenced material: PBMCs. The receptors were gathered from a woman in her 50s in good health and CMV-seronegative. The conserved cysteine and the conserved F or W are not part of the CDR3 here. A D gene is named only where the DNA matches it firmly.

TRBD1	TRBJ2-4	TRBV5-1	ASSLDGQGAKNIQY
TRBD1	TRBJ1-6	TRBV5-6	ASSLGTGGLNSPLH
-	TRBJ2-3	TRBV7-3	ASRLSSAGTDTQY
TRBD2	TRBJ2-2	TRBV28	ASSLRTSGSTGELF
TRBD1	TRBJ1-3	TRBV28	ASRGGTRSGNTIY
TRBD1	TRBJ1-2	TRBV6-6	ASSQRTGWNGYT
-	TRBJ2-7	TRBV6-5	ASSYSRGTPASEQY
TRBD2	TRBJ2-5	TRBV7-3	ASSISGAVLETQY
-	TRBJ1-4	TRBV28	ASSSGGGGEKLF
TRBD1	TRBJ2-2	TRBV2	ASRGQGNTGELF
TRBD2	TRBJ2-1	TRBV7-9	ASNTGTSGRGPNAEQF
TRBD1	TRBJ2-7	TRBV18	ASSPGTGGDEQY
-	TRBJ2-6	TRBV9	ASSALTGSGANVLT
TRBD1	TRBJ1-2	TRBV5-1	ASSFRTGGIENYGYT
TRBD2	TRBJ2-3	TRBV4-2	ASSPGPSGDTRY
TRBD1	TRBJ1-2	TRBV27	ATTDRGNYGYT
-	TRBJ1-4	TRBV10-3	AISESTQEKLF
TRBD1	TRBJ2-7	TRBV29-1	SVQGTGYEQY
-	TRBJ1-4	TRBV28	ASSLSSTGGEKLF
TRBD1	TRBJ2-2	TRBV7-2	ASSLTTGVGELF
TRBD2	TRBJ2-5	TRBV11-1	ASSPPSGLAGMDKETQY
-	TRBJ1-1	TRBV7-9	ASSLASRFEAF
-	TRBJ2-7	TRBV10-3	AITSVAGQYEQY
-	-	TRBV18	ASSPVTGAYEQY
-	TRBJ2-1	TRBV5-1	ASSLDFELSYNEQF
TRBD1	TRBJ2-7	TRBV7-2	ASSGVGDRGNYEQY
-	TRBJ1-1	TRBV11-2	ASSTTQNTEAF
-	TRBJ1-5	TRBV4-3	ASSQDTGGVQPQH
-	TRBJ2-6	TRBV7-6	ASSSRGGSGANVLT
TRBD2	TRBJ2-7	TRBV28	ASSALAGGPYEQY
TRBD1	TRBJ1-4	TRBV5-5	ASSPGTGIGFSEKLF
-	TRBJ1-4	TRBV7-8	ASSLFRGPNEKLF
-	TRBJ2-7	TRBV28	ASSLREQY
-	TRBJ1-2	TRBV4-3	ASGGASYGYT
-	TRBJ1-2	TRBV28	ATLKGTTLYGYT
TRBD1	TRBJ1-1	TRBV9	ASSVGSGTVREAF
-	TRBJ1-4	TRBV29-1	SARDHNEKLF
-	TRBJ1-1	TRBV20-1	SSTRGTEAF
-	TRBJ1-2	TRBV6-1	ASSTGSSGYT
-	TRBJ2-1	TRBV4-3	ASSQVTLTGKGGQF
-	TRBJ1-5	TRBV19	ASSITSRGSNQPQH
-	TRBJ1-2	TRBV19	ASGRGFDGYT
TRBD2	TRBJ2-5	TRBV19	ASSIAGVWETQY
TRBD1	TRBJ2-7	TRBV5-1	ASSLASQGTAMKY
TRBD2	TRBJ2-7	TRBV6-6	ASSSRTSGSYEQY
-	TRBJ2-3	TRBV27	ASSLIVGLRDTQY
TRBD1	TRBJ2-6	TRBV5-1	ASSLGTGGFSGANVLT
-	TRBJ2-7	TRBV5-4	ASSLVGGVLYEQY
-	TRBJ1-2	TRBV12-5	ASGLAGGSYGYT
TRBD2	TRBJ2-2	TRBV29-1	SVDGRFTGELF
-	TRBJ1-4	TRBV5-1	ASSRGEGNEKLF
-	TRBJ2-1	TRBV7-3	ASSLGAGGGWYNEQF
-	TRBJ1-4	TRBV11-2	ASSLDGATNEKLF
-	TRBJ1-1	TRBV23-1	ASSPSRQVTEAF
TRBD2	TRBJ2-7	TRBV5-5	AGAGEPSNEQY
TRBD1	TRBJ2-7	TRBV7-9	ASSLEAQGAGEQY
-	TRBJ2-7	TRBV27	ASSFRHTNPQDEQY
-	TRBJ1-4	TRBV13	ASSLGSSEKLF